The entry below describes one T cell receptor (beta chain). This entry is derived from a study of blood T cell repertoires in COVID-19. Some clones are missing from TCRdb's copy, which holds only in-frame ones; the method was immunoSEQ multiplex PCR. The sample has about 60,000 clones; roughly 85% are singletons. CDR1 and CDR2 (germline): MRHNA, SNTAGT. CDR3 length: 14 amino acids. V gave up 1 base and J gave up 8 bases; unmatched junction bases: 6. The chain is built from TRBV6-4 and TRBJ2-3; 7 nucleotides agree with TRBD2. This TCR came from a human donor in a cohort sampled during active COVID-19. Input material: peripheral blood. For the CDR3, the DNA is TGTGCCAGCAGTGACTTCGGCGGGAGCTCTACGCAGTATTTT. Its protein product is CASSDFGGSSTQYF.